This T cell receptor beta chain was retrieved from a study of shared clonotypes between healthy human individuals. Study overall: Each donor had three CD4 naive, three CD4 memory, two CD8 naive and one CD8 memory plate. The study, taken as a whole, reports: Represented diversity (both genetic and exposure-history) was limited by the small number of donors. Sampling was confined to blood; repertoires within tissues likely differ.

Replicate PCRs run on sorted subsets employed approximately 0.2 ug DNA, approximately 30,000 T cell genomes. The assay was immunoSEQ multiplex PCR, and TCRdb's table has in-frame clones only and misses some. Of 1.5 million to 2.5 million clones detected, roughly 94% appear once; the ten largest clones hold roughly 1.2%. The naive CD8 fraction comprised CD45RO-negative cells positively selected for CCR7 and excluded terminally differentiated effector memory CD45RA+ cells. With regard to this clone: The target antigen is unknown.

V lost 0 bases to trimming and J lost 3 bases; unmatched junction nucleotides: 3. Germline V gene lookup returns CDR1 SGHRS and CDR2 YFSETQ. The CDR3 is made up of 14 amino acids. The V call is TRBV5-1, the J call TRBJ2-7; 7 nucleotides line up with TRBD1. Specimen: naive CD8+ T cells sorted from blood. The TCR sequence derives from a man aged 18 to 29 in good health. CDR3 region: CASSLVGQNYEQYF. CDR3 nucleotides: TGCGCCAGCAGCTTGGTGGGACAGAACTACGAGCAGTACTTC.